The sequence of this TCR beta chain was determined in a study of follicular helper T cells after annual influenza vaccination. Study-level results: Change in circulating plasmablasts correlated with ICOS+CD38+ cTfh clonality change.

Clones were read by immunoSEQ multiplex PCR, and TCRdb kept only the in-frame ones, dropping some. The sample contains 5,500 to 6,500 clones, 85% of which appear only once. Time point specified: 2015-2016 season, pre-vaccination. The table lists this clone with a count of one. Its antigen is undetermined. The V end lost 6 bases, the J end lost 5 bases, and 16 bases lay between the germline ends. CDR1 MNHNY and CDR2 SVGAGI come from the germline V gene (reference sequence). CDR3 length equals 14 residues. The TCR originated in an adult who received the influenza vaccine. Source: CXCR5+ CD38- circulating T follicular helper cells from blood, taken on the day of influenza vaccination. Subset here: circulating Tfh, non-naive CD4+CXCR5+PD-1+ (ICOS+CD38+ or ICOS-CD38-). The V call is TRBV6-6, the J call TRBJ2-5; perhaps D is TRBD1 or TRBD2 (5 bases each). The CDR3 reads CASSTGTSVETQYF. For the CDR3, the DNA is TGTGCCAGCAGCACCGGGACGTCTGTGGAGACCCAGTACTTC.